The rows below give T cell receptor beta chains drawn from one sample of a study of breast tumors, draining lymph nodes, adjacent tissues. Via MiXCR, TCRdb re-called the multiplex PCR reads, giving one row per CDR3 protein. The table lists approximately 230,000 distinct CDR3 sequences, under 40% of them singletons. Input material: axillary lymph node tissue. All receptors derive from a female donor with breast cancer. Some clones in this sample may be carry-over from other donors' samples. Both conserved end residues are part of each CDR3. Fields, in order: CDR3 DNA, CDR3 protein, J gene, D gene, clone size, V gene. D genes are given only for firm matches. Size is omitted from some rows. Given values are once, few, many or a class for expanded clones.

cdr3_nt: TGCAGTGCTAGAGACCCTAGCGGGGGGGCGGAGACCCAGTACTTC; cdr3_aa: CSARDPSGGAETQYF; j_call: TRBJ2-5; d_call: TRBD2; clone_size: -; v_call: TRBV20-1
cdr3_nt: TGTGCCAGTAGTATTAGGGGCAATCAGCCCCAGCATTTT; cdr3_aa: CASSIRGNQPQHF; j_call: TRBJ1-5; d_call: -; clone_size: many; v_call: TRBV19
cdr3_nt: TGTGCCAGCAGCACGGGACTTTGGGAAAAACTGTTTTTT; cdr3_aa: CASSTGLWEKLFF; j_call: TRBJ1-4; d_call: -; clone_size: -; v_call: TRBV5-5
cdr3_nt: TGTGCCACCGTAGAGGGTACCTATAGCAATCAGCCCCAGCATTTT; cdr3_aa: CATVEGTYSNQPQHF; j_call: TRBJ1-5; d_call: -; clone_size: -; v_call: TRBV6-2/TRBV6-3
cdr3_nt: TGTGCCAGCAGTGAAGCGGGGAGCTTGAACACCGGGGAGCTGTCTTGG; cdr3_aa: CASSEAGSLNTGELSW; j_call: TRBJ2-2; d_call: -; clone_size: -; v_call: TRBV2
cdr3_nt: TGTGCCAGCAGCCTAGGGGTTCAAGGAGATCGAGAGACCCAGTACTTC; cdr3_aa: CASSLGVQGDRETQYF; j_call: TRBJ2-5; d_call: -; clone_size: many; v_call: TRBV7-9
cdr3_nt: TGCGCCAGCAGCCAAGATCAGCGGGACATCGTCCCTTCACCCCTCCACTTT; cdr3_aa: CASSQDQRDIVPSPLHF; j_call: TRBJ1-6; d_call: -; clone_size: many; v_call: TRBV4-3
cdr3_nt: TGTGCCATCAGGGGGGACAGGGGCTATGGCTACACCTTC; cdr3_aa: CAIRGDRGYGYTF; j_call: TRBJ1-2; d_call: TRBD1; clone_size: -; v_call: TRBV10-3
cdr3_nt: TGCAGCGTTTCCCACGACGGGGGGGGTAATTCACCCCTCCACTTT; cdr3_aa: CSVSHDGGGNSPLHF; j_call: TRBJ1-6; d_call: -; clone_size: many; v_call: TRBV29-1
cdr3_nt: TGCAGCTTGGGGACGGCCAATTCACCCCTCCACTTT; cdr3_aa: CSLGTANSPLHF; j_call: TRBJ1-6; d_call: -; clone_size: -; v_call: TRBV29-1
cdr3_nt: TGCAGCGTTGAAGATTTGGGACGTAATGAGCAGTTCTTC; cdr3_aa: CSVEDLGRNEQFF; j_call: TRBJ2-1; d_call: -; clone_size: many; v_call: TRBV29-1
cdr3_nt: TGCGCCAGCAGCCTTTCAGGACAGGGACACTCACCCCTCCACTTT; cdr3_aa: CASSLSGQGHSPLHF; j_call: TRBJ1-6; d_call: TRBD1; clone_size: many; v_call: TRBV4-3
cdr3_nt: TGTGCCCCCGGGGGGGCGAGAGAGACCCAGTACTTC; cdr3_aa: CAPGGARETQYF; j_call: TRBJ2-5; d_call: TRBD2; clone_size: once; v_call: TRBV24-1
cdr3_nt: TGCAGTGCTAGCACCCGGTCAGGGGGCACCCAGCCCCAGTACTTC; cdr3_aa: CSASTRSGGTQPQYF; j_call: TRBJ2-5; d_call: TRBD1; clone_size: -; v_call: TRBV20-1
cdr3_nt: TGTGCCAGCAGATGGTCGGGGGGCAAAGGGTGGGACGGCTACACCTTC; cdr3_aa: CASRWSGGKGWDGYTF; j_call: TRBJ1-2; d_call: -; clone_size: -; v_call: TRBV2
cdr3_nt: TGTGCCAGCACCGACAGGGGGGCAGCCGGTTCTGGCGAGCAGTACTTC; cdr3_aa: CASTDRGAAGSGEQYF; j_call: TRBJ2-7; d_call: TRBD1; clone_size: many; v_call: TRBV6-6
cdr3_nt: TGTGCCAGCAGTTCCGGGACATTCAATCTCCCCCAGCATTTT; cdr3_aa: CASSSGTFNLPQHF; j_call: TRBJ1-5; d_call: -; clone_size: many; v_call: TRBV2
cdr3_nt: TGTGCCAGCAGCTCGCAAGGAGGCATCGCCGGGGAGCTGTTTTTT; cdr3_aa: CASSSQGGIAGELFF; j_call: TRBJ2-2; d_call: -; clone_size: many; v_call: TRBV11-3
cdr3_nt: TGTGCCAGCAGCTTACTCGCGGGAGGACCCAATTCACCCCTCCACTTT; cdr3_aa: CASSLLAGGPNSPLHF; j_call: TRBJ1-6; d_call: -; clone_size: -; v_call: TRBV7-6
cdr3_nt: TGTGCCAGCAGATCCGAAGGGGGGTTGACCGGGGAGCTGTTTTTT; cdr3_aa: CASRSEGGLTGELFF; j_call: TRBJ2-2; d_call: -; clone_size: many; v_call: TRBV7-2
cdr3_nt: TGCGCCAGCAGCCAGGGGACAGGGGGCCCTCAGCCCCAGCATTTT; cdr3_aa: CASSQGTGGPQPQHF; j_call: TRBJ1-5; d_call: TRBD1; clone_size: many; v_call: TRBV5-1
cdr3_nt: TGTGCCAGCAGTTACTCCGGGGCGGGGGGCTCCTACAATGAGCAGTTCTTC; cdr3_aa: CASSYSGAGGSYNEQFF; j_call: TRBJ2-1; d_call: TRBD2; clone_size: -; v_call: TRBV6-5
cdr3_nt: TGTGCCAGCAGCTTGGATTATAATTCACCCCTCCACTTT; cdr3_aa: CASSLDYNSPLHF; j_call: TRBJ1-6; d_call: -; clone_size: many; v_call: TRBV7-6
cdr3_nt: TGTGCCAGCAGTTTTGGTAGCGGGGGATCCACAGATACGCAGTATTTT; cdr3_aa: CASSFGSGGSTDTQYF; j_call: TRBJ2-3; d_call: TRBD2; clone_size: many; v_call: TRBV12-3/TRBV12-4
cdr3_nt: TGTGCCAGCAGCCCCGGACCCGGGACTGGTGGGGAGCTGTTTTTT; cdr3_aa: CASSPGPGTGGELFF; j_call: TRBJ2-2; d_call: -; clone_size: -; v_call: TRBV7-9
cdr3_nt: TGTGCCAGCAGGGATTACGGGACCCCAGCCTACGAGCAGTACTTC; cdr3_aa: CASRDYGTPAYEQYF; j_call: TRBJ2-7; d_call: -; clone_size: many; v_call: TRBV6-5
cdr3_nt: TGTGCCAGCAGACCCGGACGTAGCTCCTACGAGCAGTACTTC; cdr3_aa: CASRPGRSSYEQYF; j_call: TRBJ2-7; d_call: -; clone_size: many; v_call: TRBV12-3/TRBV12-4
cdr3_nt: TGCGCCAGCAGCTTTAGACTAGACCACTTTAGCTCCTACAATGAGCAGTTCTTC; cdr3_aa: CASSFRLDHFSSYNEQFF; j_call: TRBJ2-1; d_call: -; clone_size: many; v_call: TRBV5-1
cdr3_nt: TGTGCCAGCAGCTCGACTAGCGGGACCTCTTCCTACAATGAGCAGTTCTTC; cdr3_aa: CASSSTSGTSSYNEQFF; j_call: TRBJ2-1; d_call: TRBD2; clone_size: -; v_call: TRBV11-3
cdr3_nt: TGTGCCAGCTCCCTCGGGACAGGGTCTAAAGAGACCCAGTACTTC; cdr3_aa: CASSLGTGSKETQYF; j_call: TRBJ2-5; d_call: TRBD1; clone_size: many; v_call: TRBV18
cdr3_nt: TGCCAGCTCACCACGGGGGACTATGGCTACACCTTC; cdr3_aa: CQLTTGDYGYTF; j_call: TRBJ1-2; d_call: -; clone_size: -; v_call: TRBV29-1
cdr3_nt: TGCAGTGCTAGAGAGGCCGAGACCCAGTACTTC; cdr3_aa: CSAREAETQYF; j_call: TRBJ2-5; d_call: -; clone_size: -; v_call: TRBV20-1
cdr3_nt: TGTGCCAGCAGGGGGACTAGCGGGGGCTACGATGAAAAACTGTTTTTT; cdr3_aa: CASRGTSGGYDEKLFF; j_call: TRBJ1-4; d_call: -; clone_size: -; v_call: TRBV2
cdr3_nt: TGTGCCAGCAGTGGCCAGCGGGGGGAGACCCAGTACTTC; cdr3_aa: CASSGQRGETQYF; j_call: TRBJ2-5; d_call: TRBD2; clone_size: many; v_call: TRBV2
cdr3_nt: TGTGCCACCAGTGCTATTGGACAGGGCCCAAATCAGCCCCAGCATTTT; cdr3_aa: CATSAIGQGPNQPQHF; j_call: TRBJ1-5; d_call: TRBD1; clone_size: once; v_call: TRBV24-1
cdr3_nt: TGCGCCAGCAGCTTGGAGGGGGACAGAAACTATGGCTACACCTTC; cdr3_aa: CASSLEGDRNYGYTF; j_call: TRBJ1-2; d_call: TRBD1; clone_size: -; v_call: TRBV5-5
cdr3_nt: TGTGCCAGCAGTGATTCAGGGAGATCCTACGAGCAGTACTTC; cdr3_aa: CASSDSGRSYEQYF; j_call: TRBJ2-7; d_call: -; clone_size: many; v_call: TRBV2
cdr3_nt: TGTGCCATAGCGGGGGGGCAAGAGGCCCAGTACTTC; cdr3_aa: CAIAGGQEAQYF; j_call: TRBJ2-5; d_call: TRBD2; clone_size: -; v_call: TRBV25-1
cdr3_nt: TGTGCCAGCAACCACCTTTCCGTAGCATACGAGCAGTACTTC; cdr3_aa: CASNHLSVAYEQYF; j_call: TRBJ2-7; d_call: -; clone_size: -; v_call: TRBV6-6
cdr3_nt: TGCGCCAGCAGCGGGTCCGAGACTAGACTCACCGGGGCCAACGTCCTGACTTTC; cdr3_aa: CASSGSETRLTGANVLTF; j_call: TRBJ2-6; d_call: -; clone_size: -; v_call: TRBV5-1
cdr3_nt: TGTGCCAGCAGCGCCCTTAGCGGGGGCCAAGAGACCCAGTACTTC; cdr3_aa: CASSALSGGQETQYF; j_call: TRBJ2-5; d_call: TRBD2; clone_size: -; v_call: TRBV6-2/TRBV6-3
cdr3_nt: TGTGCCAGCAGCACTGGACAGATGATAAGCACAGATACGCAGTATTTT; cdr3_aa: CASSTGQMISTDTQYF; j_call: TRBJ2-3; d_call: -; clone_size: many; v_call: TRBV7-2
cdr3_nt: TGTGCCAGCAGTCTCGGGGGACAGTCACCCCTCCACTTT; cdr3_aa: CASSLGGQSPLHF; j_call: TRBJ1-6; d_call: TRBD1; clone_size: -; v_call: TRBV5-6
cdr3_nt: TGTGCCACCAGTGTGACAGGGGATGCCGGGGAGCTGTTTTTT; cdr3_aa: CATSVTGDAGELFF; j_call: TRBJ2-2; d_call: TRBD1; clone_size: many; v_call: TRBV24-1
cdr3_nt: TGTGCCAGCAGTGGACAGAACAACCCTTCCTACGAGCAGTACTTC; cdr3_aa: CASSGQNNPSYEQYF; j_call: TRBJ2-7; d_call: -; clone_size: many; v_call: TRBV2